This TCR beta chain was documented in a study of cytomegalovirus exposure and HLA in healthy donors. This PCR relied on a set of 60 Vbeta primers and 13 Jbeta primers. Repertoires were generated with immunoSEQ multiplex PCR, while TCRdb's copy carries only in-frame clones and drops some. The sample includes some 150,000 clones, just under 65% of them seen just once. The ends lost 2 bases at V and 2 bases at J; junction bases unmatched: 1. Per germline, CDR1 SEHNR and CDR2 FQNEAQ (reference sequence). The CDR3 spans 14 residues. The chain is built from TRBV7-9 and TRBJ2-7, with 9 bases lining up with TRBD1. Material: PBMCs. The receptor comes from a woman aged 55-70 years in good health and CMV-seropositive. The CDR3 region is CASSLWDRAYEQYF. CDR3 sequence (DNA): TGTGCCAGCAGCTTATGGGACAGGGCCTACGAGCAGTACTTC.